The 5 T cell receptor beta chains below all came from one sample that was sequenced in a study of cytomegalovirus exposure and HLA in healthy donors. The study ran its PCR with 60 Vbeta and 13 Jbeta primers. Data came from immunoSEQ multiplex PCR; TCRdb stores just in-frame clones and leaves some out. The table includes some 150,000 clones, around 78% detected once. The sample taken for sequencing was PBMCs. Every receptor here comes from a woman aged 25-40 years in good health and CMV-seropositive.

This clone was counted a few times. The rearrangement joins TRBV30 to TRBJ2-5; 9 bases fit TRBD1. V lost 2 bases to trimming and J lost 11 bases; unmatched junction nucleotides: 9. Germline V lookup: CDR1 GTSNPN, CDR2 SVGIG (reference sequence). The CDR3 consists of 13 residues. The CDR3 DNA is TGTGCCTGGAGTCGGGACAGGGACGGAGAGCAGTACTTC. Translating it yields CAWSRDRDGEQYF.

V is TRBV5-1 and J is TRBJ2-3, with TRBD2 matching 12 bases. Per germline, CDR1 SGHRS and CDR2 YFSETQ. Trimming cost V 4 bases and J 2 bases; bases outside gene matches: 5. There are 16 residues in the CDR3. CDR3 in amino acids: CASSVRTSGATDTQYF. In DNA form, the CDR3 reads TGCGCCAGCAGCGTCCGGACTAGCGGGGCCACAGATACGCAGTATTTT.

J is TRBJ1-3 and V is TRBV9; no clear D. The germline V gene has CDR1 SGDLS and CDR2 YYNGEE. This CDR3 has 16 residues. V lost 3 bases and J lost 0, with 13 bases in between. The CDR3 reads CASSANTRASGNTIYF. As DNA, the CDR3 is TGTGCCAGCAGCGCGAATACCCGAGCCTCTGGAAACACCATATATTTT. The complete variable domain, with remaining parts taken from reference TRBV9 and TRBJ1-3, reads DSGVTQTPKHLITATGQRVTLRCSPRSGDLSVYWYQQSLDQGLQFLIQYYNGEERAKGNILERFSAQQFPDLHSELNLSSLELGDSALYFCASSANTRASGNTIYFGEGSWLTVV.

CDR3 nucleotide sequence: TGTGCCAGCAGCTTGATCGGGCAGGGATTAGAGCAGTACTTC. Amino acids: CASSLIGQGLEQYF. This chain uses TRBV5-4 with TRBJ2-7, with D possibly matching TRBD1 (5 bases). In germline, CDR1 is SGHNT, CDR2 YYREEE (reference sequence). The CDR3 has 14 amino acids. The V end was cut by 1 base, the J end by 7 bases, with 15 bases between.

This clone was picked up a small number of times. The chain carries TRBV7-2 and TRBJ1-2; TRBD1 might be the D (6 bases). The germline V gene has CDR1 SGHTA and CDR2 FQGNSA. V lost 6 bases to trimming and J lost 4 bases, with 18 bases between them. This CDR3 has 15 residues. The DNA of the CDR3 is TGTGCCAGCAGACCCTTTCCAGGGGTTGCCTATGGCTACACCTTC. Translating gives CASRPFPGVAYGYTF.